This is a list of T cell receptor beta chains from one sample in a study of cytomegalovirus exposure and HLA in healthy donors. Measured with immunoSEQ multiplex PCR; TCRdb has only the in-frame clones, and not every one. Of about 130,000 clones listed, 65% to 90% are singletons. Material: PBMCs. The receptors stem from a man between 18 and 35 years old in good health and CMV-seronegative. The CDR3 runs from the conserved cysteine through the conserved F or W. The D gene is left open where the match is weak. Clone size is stated in some rows and not others, as once, few, many or a class when expanded.

V	D	J	size	CDR3	DNA
TRBV6-5	NA	TRBJ2-7	NA	CASSYSSRAYEQYF	TGTGCCAGCAGTTACTCGTCCAGGGCGTACGAGCAGTACTTC
TRBV30	TRBD2	TRBJ2-5	NA	CAWSVMGLAGGQETQYF	TGTGCCTGGAGTGTCATGGGGCTAGCGGGGGGGCAAGAGACCCAGTACTTC
TRBV10-2	TRBD1	TRBJ2-3	NA	CASSERGTGTQYF	TGCGCCAGCAGTGAACGGGGGACAGGTACGCAGTATTTT
TRBV7-2	TRBD2	TRBJ2-7	NA	CASSLGAGGFPYEQYF	TGTGCCAGCAGCTTAGGGGCGGGGGGCTTCCCCTACGAGCAGTACTTC
TRBV19	NA	TRBJ1-5	NA	CASHAADFNQPQHF	TGTGCCAGCCACGCGGCCGATTTTAATCAGCCCCAGCATTTT
TRBV6-5	TRBD1	TRBJ1-1	few	CASTLTGVDTEAFF	TGTGCCAGCACCCTGACAGGGGTGGACACTGAAGCTTTCTTT
TRBV10-1	TRBD1	TRBJ2-5	NA	CASSDSGGETQYF	TGCGCCAGCAGTGATTCAGGGGGAGAGACCCAGTACTTC
TRBV14	TRBD1	TRBJ1-2	NA	CASSQQGQGALGYTF	TGTGCCAGCAGCCAACAGGGACAGGGGGCGCTTGGCTACACCTTC
TRBV12-5	NA	TRBJ2-3	NA	CASGLSFIQGWADTQYF	TGTGCTAGTGGTTTATCCTTTATACAGGGTTGGGCAGATACGCAGTATTTT
TRBV29-1	TRBD1	TRBJ1-1	NA	CSVGEVGTGEAFF	TGCAGCGTTGGAGAGGTAGGGACAGGGGAAGCTTTCTTT
TRBV18	TRBD1	TRBJ1-1	few	CASSPPSGQLMNTEAFF	TGTGCCAGCTCACCACCGTCGGGACAGCTTATGAACACTGAAGCTTTCTTT
TRBV9	TRBD1	TRBJ1-2	NA	CASSVSRDRERNNYGYTF	TGTGCCAGCAGCGTTTCCCGGGACAGAGAAAGGAATAACTATGGCTACACCTTC
TRBV5-5	TRBD1	TRBJ2-5	NA	CASSLEGQLQETQYF	TGTGCCAGCAGCTTGGAGGGACAGCTCCAAGAGACCCAGTACTTC
TRBV28	NA	TRBJ1-5	few	CASSPRGWDQPQHF	TGTGCCAGCAGTCCCAGGGGCTGGGATCAGCCCCAGCATTTT
TRBV6-5	NA	TRBJ2-1	NA	CASSYSKSGVEFF	TGTGCCAGCAGTTACTCGAAATCAGGGGTGGAGTTCTTC
TRBV6-1	TRBD2	TRBJ2-3	few	CASSVRAGGPLLNTDTQYF	TGTGCCAGCAGTGTGCGAGCGGGGGGGCCTCTTCTTAACACAGATACGCAGTATTTT
TRBV19	NA	TRBJ1-1	once	CASTFGRGGPEAFF	TGTGCCAGTACGTTTGGACGGGGGGGCCCTGAAGCTTTCTTT
TRBV5-1	NA	TRBJ2-5	NA	CASSLVGEETQYF	TGCGCCAGCAGCTTGGTGGGCGAAGAGACCCAGTACTTC
TRBV5-5	NA	TRBJ1-6	NA	CASSPRTVPPLHF	TGTGCCAGCAGTCCTCGGACTGTCCCACCCCTCCACTTT
TRBV30	NA	TRBJ1-3	NA	CAWSGDSGYGNTIYF	TGTGCCTGGAGTGGTGACTCTGGCTATGGAAACACCATATATTTT
TRBV28	NA	TRBJ2-7	once	CAILYEQYF	TGTGCCATCCTCTACGAGCAGTACTTC
TRBV7-9	NA	TRBJ2-3	NA	CASSFRTYTDTQYF	TGTGCCAGCAGCTTCAGGACTTACACAGATACGCAGTATTTT
TRBV29-1	NA	TRBJ2-3	NA	CSDLAGGDTQYF	TGCAGCGACCTCGCCGGGGGAGATACGCAGTATTTT
TRBV27	NA	TRBJ2-1	NA	CASSLLTSREQFF	TGTGCCAGCAGTTTACTTACCAGTCGAGAGCAGTTCTTC
TRBV15	NA	TRBJ1-4	few	CATSRETGWVNEKLFF	TGTGCCACCAGCAGAGAAACAGGGTGGGTTAATGAAAAACTGTTTTTT
TRBV7-2	TRBD1	TRBJ1-1	NA	CASSPMNRDRGPEAFF	TGTGCCAGCAGCCCGATGAACCGGGACAGGGGACCTGAAGCTTTCTTT
TRBV2	NA	TRBJ1-1	NA	CACPPPPGKNTEAFF	TGTGCCTGCCCCCCACCCCCGGGGAAGAACACTGAAGCTTTCTTT
TRBV6-6	TRBD1	TRBJ1-4	NA	CASSYSDDRGKLFF	TGTGCCAGCAGTTACTCGGACGACAGGGGAAAACTGTTTTTT
TRBV15	TRBD1	TRBJ1-2	NA	CATSPQGDLYGYTF	TGTGCCACCAGCCCACAGGGGGATCTCTATGGCTACACCTTC
TRBV5-1	TRBD1	TRBJ1-2	NA	CASSLDGQGAEGYTF	TGCGCCAGCAGCTTGGATGGACAGGGGGCGGAGGGCTACACCTTC
TRBV4-1	TRBD2	TRBJ2-2	NA	CASSQVLAGGVAGELFF	TGCGCCAGCAGCCAAGTCCTAGCGGGAGGTGTCGCCGGGGAGCTGTTTTTT
TRBV28	NA	TRBJ1-1	once	CASSFPGSTGTNTEAFF	TGTGCCAGCAGTTTCCCAGGCTCTACTGGAACGAACACTGAAGCTTTCTTT
TRBV10-3	TRBD2	TRBJ2-7	NA	CAISGAGGRVGEQYF	TGTGCCATCAGTGGAGCGGGGGGGCGGGTAGGGGAGCAGTACTTC
TRBV9	NA	TRBJ2-7	NA	CASPESSGNSYEQYF	TGTGCCAGCCCCGAGAGTAGCGGAAACTCCTACGAGCAGTACTTC
TRBV7-2	NA	TRBJ1-6	NA	CASSSPPVRDSPLHF	TGTGCCAGCAGCTCCCCCCCCGTGAGGGATTCACCCCTCCACTTT
TRBV11-3	NA	TRBJ2-7	NA	CASSEDRYEQYF	TGTGCCAGCAGCGAGGACAGATACGAGCAGTACTTC
TRBV7-9	TRBD2	TRBJ2-1	NA	CASSFRLAGGHANEQFF	TGTGCCAGCAGCTTTCGACTAGCGGGGGGGCATGCGAATGAGCAGTTCTTC
TRBV7-9	TRBD1	TRBJ1-5	once	CASSRGTGDVLGQPQHF	TGTGCCAGCAGCCGCGGGACAGGGGATGTATTAGGTCAGCCCCAGCATTTT
TRBV10-2	NA	TRBJ1-1	NA	CASFQGNFNTEAFF	TGCGCCAGCTTCCAGGGAAACTTCAACACTGAAGCTTTCTTT
TRBV27	NA	TRBJ1-1	NA	CASSLNQGYTEAFF	TGTGCCAGCAGTCTCAATCAGGGTTACACTGAAGCTTTCTTT
TRBV30	NA	TRBJ1-3	NA	CAWNSGHGNTIYF	TGTGCCTGGAACAGCGGGCATGGAAACACCATATATTTT
TRBV5-1	NA	TRBJ2-1	NA	CASRRDLGWGYNEQFF	TGCGCCAGCAGGCGGGACTTGGGTTGGGGGTACAATGAGCAGTTCTTC
TRBV4-3	TRBD1	TRBJ2-7	NA	CASSPTGVYEQYF	TGCGCCAGCAGCCCGACAGGGGTCTACGAGCAGTACTTC
TRBV9	TRBD1	TRBJ1-6	NA	CASSPRDRGKNSPLHF	TGTGCCAGCAGCCCACGGGACAGGGGTAAGAATTCACCCCTCCACTTT
TRBV7-9	TRBD1	TRBJ1-1	NA	CASSSGTGPRTEAFF	TGTGCCAGCAGCTCAGGGACAGGGCCGAGGACTGAAGCTTTCTTT
TRBV9	NA	TRBJ2-5	NA	CASSVPIPGLQETQYF	TGTGCCAGCAGCGTTCCAATACCGGGACTTCAAGAGACCCAGTACTTC
TRBV6-5	TRBD1	TRBJ1-6	few	CASSVSGGSISPLHF	TGTGCCAGCAGTGTGTCAGGGGGTTCAATTTCACCCCTCCACTTT
TRBV27	TRBD2	TRBJ2-3	NA	CASSSEAGGITDTQYF	TGTGCCAGCAGTTCGGAAGCGGGGGGGATCACAGATACGCAGTATTTT
TRBV5-1	NA	TRBJ1-2	NA	CASSLAGGGYTF	TGCGCCAGCAGCTTGGCGGGGGGTGGCTACACCTTC
TRBV27	NA	TRBJ2-7	NA	CASSLSWGDDPYEQYF	TGTGCCAGCAGTTTATCGTGGGGAGACGACCCCTACGAGCAGTACTTC
TRBV27	NA	TRBJ1-1	NA	CASSLGGNTEAFF	TGTGCCAGCAGTTTGGGGGGGAACACTGAAGCTTTCTTT